Many counts were recorded for the clone carrying this T cell receptor beta chain. What it binds is not known. These data come from a study of T cells after yellow fever vaccination. This CDR3 contains 13 residues. V lost 4 bases, J lost 1 base, and 11 bases lay in between. Germline values: CDR1 DFQATT, CDR2 SNEGSKA (reference sequence). Study-wide results and limits: FACS-sorted repertoires could contain abundant clonotypes contaminating from the bulk population.

MiXCR, run by TCRdb on the 5' RACE reads, gives a single entry per CDR3 protein. The sample holds a few hundred thousand distinct CDR3 sequences, 3.5% to 4.5% seen once. The chain has TRBV20-1 and TRBJ2-7, with a tentative D call TRBD1 (6 bases). The TCR sequence derives from a man aged 18-30 years who received the YFV17D yellow fever vaccine. The sequenced sample was PBMCs, obtained 5 days after the yellow fever booster vaccination. This CDR3 reads CSAKRQVSYEQYF. CDR3 in DNA: TGCAGTGCTAAAAGACAGGTGTCCTACGAGCAGTACTTC.